This record concerns one T cell receptor beta chain sequence. The sample belongs to a study of blood T cell repertoires in COVID-19. The wider study: Acute and convalescent COVID-19 samples came from the United States, Italy and Spain.

Patients of the Seattle cohort, enrolled during active infection, were followed longitudinally. Germline CDR1 MNHEY, CDR2 SMNVEV (reference sequence). V was clipped by 3 bases and J by 1 base; unmatched bases: 2. This CDR3 region has 15 residues. Original methodology: Cell counts per sample came from amplifying reference gene primers. Produced via immunoSEQ multiplex PCR; TCRdb's table is partial and in-frame only. V, J and clone size are those of that table, while D and trimming were read from the DNA. The sample includes more than 200,000 clones, 75% to 90% of them seen just once. This clonotype originated in a man younger than 45 with COVID-19, enrolled during active disease. This rearrangement joins TRBV27 to TRBJ1-5; 8 bases line up with TRBD1. Sequenced material: peripheral blood. The CDR3 DNA sequence: TGTGCCAGCAGTTTCAGGGGGCCAAGCAATCAGCCCCAGCATTTT. As protein: CASSFRGPSNQPQHF.